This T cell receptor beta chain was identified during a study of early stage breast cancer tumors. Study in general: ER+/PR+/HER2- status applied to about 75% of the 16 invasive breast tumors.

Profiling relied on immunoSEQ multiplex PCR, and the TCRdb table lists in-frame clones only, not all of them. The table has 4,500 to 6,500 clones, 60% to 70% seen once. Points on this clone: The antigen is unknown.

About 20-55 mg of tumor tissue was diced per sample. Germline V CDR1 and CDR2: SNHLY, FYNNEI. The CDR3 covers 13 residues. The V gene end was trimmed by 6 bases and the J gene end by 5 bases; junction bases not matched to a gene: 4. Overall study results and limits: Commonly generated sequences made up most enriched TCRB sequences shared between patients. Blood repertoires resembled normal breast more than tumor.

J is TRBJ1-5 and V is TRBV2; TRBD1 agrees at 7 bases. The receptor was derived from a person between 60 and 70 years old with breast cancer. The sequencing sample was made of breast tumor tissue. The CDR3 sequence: CASRAQGYQPQHF. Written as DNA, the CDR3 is TGTGCCAGCAGAGCACAGGGGTATCAGCCCCAGCATTTT.